This T cell receptor (beta chain) was observed in a study of PD-1 blockade in classical Hodgkin lymphoma. This clone was seen a handful of times. Its antigen is unidentified. Study-level results: It was among complete responders that baseline diversity resembled that of newly diagnosed patients. By C4D1, CD4+ diversity increased significantly, especially in complete responders.

This CDR3 is 16 amino acids long. With 0 bases clipped from V and 6 bases from J, the junction kept 3 bases outside the gene matches. CDR1 and CDR2 (germline): MGHRA, YSYEKL. Libraries were prepared by immunoSEQ multiplex PCR; TCRdb keeps only in-frame clonotypes and omits some of them. The sample yields about 15,000 clones, approximately 91% seen once. Time point here: cycle 4 day 1 (C4D1), after five to seven weeks of nivolumab. Each patient's relapse followed autologous stem cell transplantation, and brentuximab vedotin exposure varied. Applied to thawed PBMCs, magnetic negative selection was the method used to isolate CD8+ T cells.

The input for sequencing was CD8+ T cells from blood, taken before the fourth cycle of nivolumab. This TCR was sampled from a human donor with classical Hodgkin lymphoma. The gene calls are TRBV4-1 and TRBJ1-6; 9 bases are a match to TRBD1. This CDR3 is CASSQEQGAANSPLHF. CDR3 sequence (DNA): TGCGCCAGCAGCCAAGAACAGGGGGCGGCTAATTCACCCCTCCACTTT.